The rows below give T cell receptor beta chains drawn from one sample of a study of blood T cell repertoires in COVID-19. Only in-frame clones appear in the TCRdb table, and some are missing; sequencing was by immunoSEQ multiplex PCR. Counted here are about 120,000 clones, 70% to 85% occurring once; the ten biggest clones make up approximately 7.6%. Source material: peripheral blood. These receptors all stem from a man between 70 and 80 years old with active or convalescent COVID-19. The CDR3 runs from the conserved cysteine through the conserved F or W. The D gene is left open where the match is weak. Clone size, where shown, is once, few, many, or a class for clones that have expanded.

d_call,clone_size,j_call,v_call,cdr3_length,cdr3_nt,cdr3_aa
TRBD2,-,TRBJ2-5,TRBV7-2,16,TGTGCCAGCAGCTTCTACCTAGCGGAGTACCAAGAGACCCAGTACTTC,CASSFYLAEYQETQYF
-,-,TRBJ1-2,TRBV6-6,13,TGTGCCAGCAGACGGCCCCGAGAGGTTGCCTACACCTTC,CASRRPREVAYTF
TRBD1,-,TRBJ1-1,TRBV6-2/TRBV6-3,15,TGTGCCAGCAGTCCCGGGGGACAGGGAAGGTCTGAAGCTTTCTTT,CASSPGGQGRSEAFF
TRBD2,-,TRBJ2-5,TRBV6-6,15,TGTGCCAGCAGCCTGGGGGTAGCGGGAGTAGAGACCCAGTACTTC,CASSLGVAGVETQYF
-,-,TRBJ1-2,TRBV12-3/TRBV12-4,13,TGTGCCAGCCGCGGGGGGCAGAGATATGGCTACACCTTC,CASRGGQRYGYTF
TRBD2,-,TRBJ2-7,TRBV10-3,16,TGTGCCATCAGTGACTCCGGGACTAGCGGAGCCTACGAGCAGTACTTC,CAISDSGTSGAYEQYF
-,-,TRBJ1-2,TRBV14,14,TGTGCCAGCAGCCAAGATTTCAGTAACTATGGCTACACCTTC,CASSQDFSNYGYTF
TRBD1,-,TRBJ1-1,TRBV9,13,TGTGCCAGCAGCGACCGGGACAGGGGTATAGCTTTCTTT,CASSDRDRGIAFF
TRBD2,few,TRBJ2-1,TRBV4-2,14,TGTGCCAGCAGCAACTTAGCGGGAAGTAATGAGCAGTTCTTC,CASSNLAGSNEQFF
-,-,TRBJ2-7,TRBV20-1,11,TGCAGTGCTGCACAGGGCTACGAGCAGTACTTC,CSAAQGYEQYF
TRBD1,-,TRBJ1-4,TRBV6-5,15,TGTGCCAGCAGTACGTCCGGGACAGCTAATGAAAAACTGTTTTTT,CASSTSGTANEKLFF
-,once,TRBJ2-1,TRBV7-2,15,TGTGCCAGCAGCTTAGTTCCGTCCCCCTACAATGAGCAGTTCTTC,CASSLVPSPYNEQFF
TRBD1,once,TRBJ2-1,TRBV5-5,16,TGTGCCAGCAGCTTTTACGAGACAGGGTCATACAATGAGCAGTTCTTC,CASSFYETGSYNEQFF
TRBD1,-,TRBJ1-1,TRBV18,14,TGTGCCAGCTCACACGGACAGGTGGCGGCTGAAGCTTTCTTT,CASSHGQVAAEAFF
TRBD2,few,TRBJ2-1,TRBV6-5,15,TGTGCCAGCAGAAGCCGTAGCGGGAGTACCGATGAGCAGTTCTTC,CASRSRSGSTDEQFF
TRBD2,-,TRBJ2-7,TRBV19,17,TGTGCCAGTAGTATTGGGGGACTAGCGGGGGATTCCTACGAGCAGTACTTC,CASSIGGLAGDSYEQYF
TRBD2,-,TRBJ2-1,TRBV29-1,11,TGCAGCGCCGAGGGGAGGGATGAGCAGTTCTTC,CSAEGRDEQFF
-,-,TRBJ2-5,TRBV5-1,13,TGCGCCAGCAGCTTGGACAGGGCGGAGACCCAGTACTTC,CASSLDRAETQYF
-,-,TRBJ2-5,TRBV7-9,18,TGTGCCAGCAGCCAACTAGGGAGAGCAGGTGGCCCCCAAGAGACCCAGTACTTC,CASSQLGRAGGPQETQYF
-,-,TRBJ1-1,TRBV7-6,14,TGTGCCAGCAGCTTAGCTGTTGGCAGCACTGAAGCTTTCTTT,CASSLAVGSTEAFF
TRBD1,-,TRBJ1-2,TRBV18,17,TGTGCCAGCTCACCACCCGGGACAGCCTCCTTTACGAGCGGCTACACCTTC,CASSPPGTASFTSGYTF
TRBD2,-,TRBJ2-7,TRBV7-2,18,TGTGCCAGCAGCTTAGCCGGGACTAGCGGGGGCCTCTACTACGAGCAGTACTTC,CASSLAGTSGGLYYEQYF
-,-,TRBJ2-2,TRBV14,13,TGTGCCAGCAGCCGGGACTTCACCGGGGAGCTGTTTTTT,CASSRDFTGELFF
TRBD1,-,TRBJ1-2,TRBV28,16,TGTGCCAGCAGTACCAGGGACAGGGGATCGCACTATGGCTACACCTTC,CASSTRDRGSHYGYTF
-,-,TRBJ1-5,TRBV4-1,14,TGCGCCAGCAGTCGAGACCCCGGGAGGCAGCCCCAGCATTTT,CASSRDPGRQPQHF
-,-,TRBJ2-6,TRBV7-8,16,TGTGCCAGCAGCCACAGACGGATCTCTGGGGCCAACGTCCTGACTTTC,CASSHRRISGANVLTF
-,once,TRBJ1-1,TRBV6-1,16,TGTGCCAGCAGTGCCAAGGACCGACAGAGAAACACTGAAGCTTTCTTT,CASSAKDRQRNTEAFF
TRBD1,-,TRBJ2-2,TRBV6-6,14,TGTGCCAGCAGAAAGACAGGGGGTCACGGGGAGCTGTTTTTT,CASRKTGGHGELFF
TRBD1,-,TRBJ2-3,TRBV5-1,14,TGCGCCAGCAGCCCTGGACAGGGCTCAGATACGCAGTATTTT,CASSPGQGSDTQYF
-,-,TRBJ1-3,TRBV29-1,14,TGCAGCGTTGAAGATCGGGGCTCTGGAAACACCATATATTTT,CSVEDRGSGNTIYF
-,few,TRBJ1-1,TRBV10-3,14,TGTGCCATCGGAAGGTCTGACAGGAACACTGAAGCTTTCTTT,CAIGRSDRNTEAFF
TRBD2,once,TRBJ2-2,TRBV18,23,TGTGCCAGCTCACCCAAACACCGCCTTCCCGGGACTAGCGGGGGGCCGAACACCGGGGAGCTGTTTTTT,CASSPKHRLPGTSGGPNTGELFF
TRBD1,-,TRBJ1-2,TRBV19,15,TGTGCCAGTAGTACTGCCGGGACAGGGGAATATGGCTACACCTTC,CASSTAGTGEYGYTF
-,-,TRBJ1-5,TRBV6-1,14,TGTGCCAGCAGTGAAGCGACGGGGTCCCAGCCCCAGCATTTT,CASSEATGSQPQHF